These T cell receptor beta chains were read from a single sample in a study of human T cells and chemical hapten exposure. One entry per CDR3 protein results from TCRdb running MiXCR on the RACE reads. This table holds around 200,000 distinct CDR3 sequences, 30% found once. The sequencing here drew on whole blood, taken in connection with sensitization to the hapten diphenylcyclopropenone (DPC). Receptors were obtained from a woman aged 30 to 39 with alopecia areata. Some clones in this sample may be carry-over from other donors' samples. The CDR3 runs from the conserved cysteine through the conserved F or W. D genes are given only for firm matches. Size is stated for part of the rows, as once, few or many counts, or as a class when the clone is expanded.

cdr3_length: 16; j_call: TRBJ2-3; v_call: TRBV20-1; clone_size: few; d_call: TRBD2; cdr3_aa: CSARPRWRGATDTQYF; cdr3_nt: TGCAGTGCTAGGCCCCGTTGGCGGGGGGCCACAGATACGCAGTATTTT
cdr3_length: 14; j_call: TRBJ2-1; v_call: TRBV30; clone_size: NA; d_call: TRBD2; cdr3_aa: CAWSLEAGVGEQFF; cdr3_nt: TGTGCCTGGAGTCTCGAGGCGGGAGTAGGTGAGCAGTTCTTC
cdr3_length: 14; j_call: TRBJ2-3; v_call: TRBV7-3; clone_size: few; d_call: TRBD1; cdr3_aa: CASSLTTGVDTQYF; cdr3_nt: TGTGCCAGCAGCTTAACAACAGGGGTTGATACGCAGTATTTT
cdr3_length: 16; j_call: TRBJ2-7; v_call: TRBV25-1; clone_size: NA; d_call: TRBD1; cdr3_aa: CASSASPGQGPYEQYF; cdr3_nt: TGTGCCAGCAGTGCCTCGCCGGGACAGGGACCCTACGAGCAGTACTTC
cdr3_length: 18; j_call: TRBJ1-6; v_call: TRBV6-2/TRBV6-3; clone_size: NA; d_call: TRBD1; cdr3_aa: CASRLGQGISSYNSPLHF; cdr3_nt: TGTGCCAGCAGACTAGGACAGGGGATCTCGTCCTATAATTCACCCCTCCACTTT
cdr3_length: 17; j_call: TRBJ1-1; v_call: TRBV16; clone_size: once; d_call: NA; cdr3_aa: CASSQSSAPFGDTEAFF; cdr3_nt: TGTGCCAGCAGCCAATCGTCAGCCCCTTTCGGGGACACTGAAGCTTTCTTT
cdr3_length: 15; j_call: TRBJ2-1; v_call: TRBV20-1; clone_size: NA; d_call: TRBD2; cdr3_aa: CSARDGTSGSNEQFF; cdr3_nt: TGCAGTGCTAGAGATGGGACTAGCGGGAGCAATGAGCAGTTCTTC
cdr3_length: 12; j_call: TRBJ2-7; v_call: TRBV20-1; clone_size: few; d_call: TRBD1; cdr3_aa: CSTRTGPYEQYF; cdr3_nt: TGCAGTACACGGACAGGGCCCTACGAGCAGTACTTC
cdr3_length: 16; j_call: TRBJ2-1; v_call: TRBV5-1; clone_size: NA; d_call: TRBD2; cdr3_aa: CASSLGSSGSWDEQFF; cdr3_nt: TGCGCCAGCAGCTTAGGTAGTAGCGGGAGTTGGGATGAGCAGTTCTTC
cdr3_length: 12; j_call: TRBJ1-1; v_call: TRBV6-2/TRBV6-3; clone_size: NA; d_call: NA; cdr3_aa: CASRTVGTEAFF; cdr3_nt: TGTGCCAGCAGGACAGTCGGCACTGAAGCTTTCTTT
cdr3_length: 13; j_call: TRBJ2-5; v_call: TRBV10-3; clone_size: NA; d_call: NA; cdr3_aa: CATESGVGETQYF; cdr3_nt: TGTGCCACCGAATCCGGGGTTGGAGAGACCCAGTACTTC
cdr3_length: 15; j_call: TRBJ2-1; v_call: TRBV5-5; clone_size: NA; d_call: NA; cdr3_aa: CASSLMGGVNNEQFF; cdr3_nt: TGTGCCAGCAGCTTGATGGGCGGGGTCAATAATGAGCAGTTCTTC
cdr3_length: 14; j_call: TRBJ1-2; v_call: TRBV20-1; clone_size: few; d_call: TRBD1; cdr3_aa: CSARVKGATYGYTF; cdr3_nt: TGCAGTGCTAGAGTTAAGGGGGCAACCTATGGCTACACCTTC
cdr3_length: 12; j_call: TRBJ1-6; v_call: TRBV20-1; clone_size: NA; d_call: NA; cdr3_aa: CSARLWESPLHF; cdr3_nt: TGCAGTGCTAGGTTGTGGGAGTCACCCCTCCACTTT
cdr3_length: 16; j_call: TRBJ2-2; v_call: TRBV5-1; clone_size: NA; d_call: TRBD2; cdr3_aa: CASSVAGTSLSGELFF; cdr3_nt: TGCGCCAGCAGCGTTGCCGGGACTAGCCTATCAGGGGAGCTGTTTTTT
cdr3_length: 16; j_call: TRBJ2-2; v_call: TRBV7-2; clone_size: NA; d_call: TRBD1; cdr3_aa: CASSSRQGANTGELFF; cdr3_nt: TGTGCCAGCAGCTCTCGACAGGGGGCAAACACCGGGGAGCTGTTTTTT
cdr3_length: 15; j_call: TRBJ2-3; v_call: TRBV29-1; clone_size: few; d_call: TRBD1; cdr3_aa: CSVRQGNANTDTQYF; cdr3_nt: TGCAGTGTTCGACAGGGAAATGCGAACACAGATACGCAGTATTTT
cdr3_length: 14; j_call: TRBJ1-5; v_call: TRBV20-1; clone_size: few; d_call: NA; cdr3_aa: CSARSIGGNQPQHF; cdr3_nt: TGCAGTGCCAGAAGTATAGGTGGCAATCAGCCCCAGCATTTT
cdr3_length: 15; j_call: TRBJ2-1; v_call: TRBV9; clone_size: many; d_call: TRBD2; cdr3_aa: CASSPQGLARDEQFF; cdr3_nt: TGTGCCAGCTCCCCCCAAGGACTAGCGAGGGATGAGCAGTTCTTC
cdr3_length: 17; j_call: TRBJ2-2; v_call: TRBV7-2; clone_size: NA; d_call: TRBD2; cdr3_aa: CASSPSGLAANTGELFF; cdr3_nt: TGTGCCAGCAGTCCCTCAGGACTAGCGGCGAACACCGGGGAGCTGTTTTTT
cdr3_length: 14; j_call: TRBJ1-1; v_call: TRBV28; clone_size: few; d_call: TRBD1; cdr3_aa: CASSLGDRNTEAFF; cdr3_nt: TGTGCCAGCAGTTTAGGGGACAGGAACACTGAAGCTTTCTTT
cdr3_length: 14; j_call: TRBJ2-2; v_call: TRBV5-1; clone_size: NA; d_call: NA; cdr3_aa: CASRTGSADGELFF; cdr3_nt: TGCGCCAGCAGGACCGGGTCGGCCGACGGGGAGCTGTTTTTT
cdr3_length: 16; j_call: TRBJ2-2; v_call: TRBV20-1; clone_size: NA; d_call: NA; cdr3_aa: CSARDLGRAMAGELFF; cdr3_nt: TGCAGTGCTAGAGATCTAGGCAGGGCGATGGCCGGGGAGCTGTTTTTT
cdr3_length: 15; j_call: TRBJ2-5; v_call: TRBV25-1; clone_size: NA; d_call: TRBD1; cdr3_aa: CASSEADRVDETQYF; cdr3_nt: TGTGCCAGCAGTGAAGCGGACAGGGTAGACGAGACCCAGTACTTC
cdr3_length: 12; j_call: TRBJ1-1; v_call: TRBV5-1; clone_size: NA; d_call: NA; cdr3_aa: CASRTENTEAFF; cdr3_nt: TGCGCCAGCAGAACGGAGAACACTGAAGCCTTCTTT
cdr3_length: 17; j_call: TRBJ2-1; v_call: TRBV4-3; clone_size: few; d_call: TRBD2; cdr3_aa: CASSQDPAGGQDREQFF; cdr3_nt: TGCGCCAGCAGCCAAGATCCGGCGGGAGGGCAGGACAGGGAGCAGTTCTTC
cdr3_length: 17; j_call: TRBJ2-7; v_call: TRBV28; clone_size: NA; d_call: TRBD2; cdr3_aa: CASSTRTSGPLGVEQYF; cdr3_nt: TGTGCCAGCAGTACCCGGACTAGCGGGCCTTTAGGAGTCGAGCAGTACTTC
cdr3_length: 12; j_call: TRBJ2-1; v_call: TRBV6-5; clone_size: NA; d_call: TRBD1; cdr3_aa: CASSQTGDEQFF; cdr3_nt: TGTGCCAGCAGTCAGACAGGGGATGAGCAGTTCTTC
cdr3_length: 15; j_call: TRBJ2-3; v_call: TRBV20-1; clone_size: NA; d_call: NA; cdr3_aa: CSATLEGGGTDTQYF; cdr3_nt: TGCAGTGCTACCCTTGAGGGCGGCGGCACAGATACGCAGTATTTT
cdr3_length: 14; j_call: TRBJ1-5; v_call: TRBV20-1; clone_size: few; d_call: NA; cdr3_aa: CSARDRGGHGPQHF; cdr3_nt: TGCAGTGCTAGAGATCGGGGGGGTCACGGGCCCCAGCATTTT
cdr3_length: 13; j_call: TRBJ2-3; v_call: TRBV29-1; clone_size: few; d_call: TRBD1; cdr3_aa: CSVRTGSTDTQYF; cdr3_nt: TGCAGCGTGAGGACAGGGTCCACAGATACGCAGTATTTT
cdr3_length: 18; j_call: TRBJ2-4; v_call: TRBV6-1; clone_size: NA; d_call: TRBD2; cdr3_aa: CASSEGIAGGLAKNIQYF; cdr3_nt: TGTGCCAGCAGTGAGGGTATAGCGGGAGGACTAGCCAAAAACATTCAGTACTTC
cdr3_length: 15; j_call: TRBJ1-2; v_call: TRBV7-2; clone_size: NA; d_call: NA; cdr3_aa: CASSLRNSGAYGYTF; cdr3_nt: TGTGCCAGCAGCTTACGGAACAGTGGGGCCTATGGCTACACCTTC
cdr3_length: 12; j_call: TRBJ2-7; v_call: TRBV7-9; clone_size: NA; d_call: NA; cdr3_aa: CASSFDWPEQYF; cdr3_nt: TGTGCCAGCAGCTTTGATTGGCCCGAGCAGTACTTC
cdr3_length: 15; j_call: TRBJ2-3; v_call: TRBV6-2/TRBV6-3; clone_size: many; d_call: NA; cdr3_aa: CASSFSRRSTDTQYF; cdr3_nt: TGTGCCAGCAGTTTTTCTCGGCGTAGCACAGATACGCAGTATTTT
cdr3_length: 15; j_call: TRBJ2-7; v_call: TRBV4-2; clone_size: NA; d_call: TRBD1; cdr3_aa: CASSQDVGTAYEQYF; cdr3_nt: TGTGCCAGCAGCCAAGATGTTGGGACAGCCTACGAGCAGTACTTC
cdr3_length: 15; j_call: TRBJ2-1; v_call: TRBV4-3; clone_size: NA; d_call: NA; cdr3_aa: CASSPTVALYNEQFF; cdr3_nt: TGCGCCAGCAGCCCGACGGTGGCCCTCTACAATGAGCAGTTCTTC
cdr3_length: 15; j_call: TRBJ1-4; v_call: TRBV4-1; clone_size: few; d_call: NA; cdr3_aa: CASSQTPGVTEKLFF; cdr3_nt: TGCGCCAGCAGCCAGACTCCAGGGGTTACTGAAAAACTGTTTTTT
cdr3_length: 14; j_call: TRBJ2-7; v_call: TRBV5-1; clone_size: few; d_call: NA; cdr3_aa: CASSHDEGVYEQYF; cdr3_nt: TGCGCCAGCAGCCACGATGAGGGGGTCTACGAGCAGTACTTC
cdr3_length: 15; j_call: TRBJ2-1; v_call: TRBV6-2/TRBV6-3; clone_size: few; d_call: TRBD2; cdr3_aa: CASTRLAGGGGEQFF; cdr3_nt: TGTGCCAGCACCCGACTAGCGGGAGGGGGGGGTGAGCAGTTCTTC
cdr3_length: 13; j_call: TRBJ1-6; v_call: TRBV5-1; clone_size: NA; d_call: TRBD1; cdr3_aa: CASSPGTDSPLHF; cdr3_nt: TGCGCCAGCAGCCCCGGGACAGATTCACCCCTCCACTTT
cdr3_length: 15; j_call: TRBJ2-1; v_call: TRBV2; clone_size: few; d_call: NA; cdr3_aa: CASKPRQVGSNEQFF; cdr3_nt: TGTGCCAGCAAGCCCCGTCAGGTGGGATCCAATGAGCAGTTCTTC
cdr3_length: 14; j_call: TRBJ1-1; v_call: TRBV20-1; clone_size: NA; d_call: NA; cdr3_aa: CSARAQGLLAEAFF; cdr3_nt: TGCAGTGCTAGAGCGCAGGGATTACTGGCAGAAGCTTTCTTT
cdr3_length: 16; j_call: TRBJ2-6; v_call: TRBV3-1; clone_size: NA; d_call: NA; cdr3_aa: CASSQGGFSGANVLTF; cdr3_nt: TGTGCCAGCAGCCAAGGAGGCTTCTCTGGGGCCAACGTCCTGACTTTC
cdr3_length: 18; j_call: TRBJ2-3; v_call: TRBV4-2; clone_size: NA; d_call: NA; cdr3_aa: CASSQVEGPGSWADTQYF; cdr3_nt: TGTGCCAGCAGCCAAGTGGAGGGACCGGGTTCTTGGGCAGATACGCAGTATTTT
cdr3_length: 14; j_call: TRBJ1-6; v_call: TRBV20-1; clone_size: NA; d_call: NA; cdr3_aa: CSARVPPGDSPLHF; cdr3_nt: TGCAGTGCTAGGGTCCCCCCGGGGGATTCACCCCTCCACTTT